This TCR beta chain was obtained from a study of T-cell reconstitution after alpha-beta-depleted transplantation in children. TCRbeta library preparation incorporated unique molecular identifiers. TCRdb called the PCR reads again in MiXCR, with one record for every CDR3 protein. The sample has almost 250,000 distinct CDR3 sequences, about 26% seen once. CDR1 is LGHDT, CDR2 YNNKEL, per germline (reference sequence). Losses at the gene ends were 2 bases for V and 4 bases for J; bases not matched to a gene: 6. CDR3 length equals 16 residues. Findings and caveats of the study: After one year, T-cell counts and TCRbeta diversity mostly came from new T cells. Surviving recipient T cells and thymic progenitors produced the high day-60 TCRbeta diversity seen in some patients. Reported findings indicate that, about two months after transplant, alpha-beta T cells came from several hundred expanded clones, which were derived from non-depleted graft cells.

The table lists this clonotype with many counts. Its antigen is not identified. This rearrangement joins TRBV3-1 to TRBJ2-5, with 11 bases lining up with TRBD2. The starting material was PBMCs, obtained before TCRalphabeta/CD19-depleted stem cell transplant. This receptor was obtained from a girl aged 2-10 years with Fanconi anemia, due to receive a stem cell transplant. The CDR3 region is CASSQQTSGMRETQYF. The CDR3 DNA follows: TGTGCCAGCAGCCAACAGACTAGCGGGATGAGAGAGACCCAGTACTTC.